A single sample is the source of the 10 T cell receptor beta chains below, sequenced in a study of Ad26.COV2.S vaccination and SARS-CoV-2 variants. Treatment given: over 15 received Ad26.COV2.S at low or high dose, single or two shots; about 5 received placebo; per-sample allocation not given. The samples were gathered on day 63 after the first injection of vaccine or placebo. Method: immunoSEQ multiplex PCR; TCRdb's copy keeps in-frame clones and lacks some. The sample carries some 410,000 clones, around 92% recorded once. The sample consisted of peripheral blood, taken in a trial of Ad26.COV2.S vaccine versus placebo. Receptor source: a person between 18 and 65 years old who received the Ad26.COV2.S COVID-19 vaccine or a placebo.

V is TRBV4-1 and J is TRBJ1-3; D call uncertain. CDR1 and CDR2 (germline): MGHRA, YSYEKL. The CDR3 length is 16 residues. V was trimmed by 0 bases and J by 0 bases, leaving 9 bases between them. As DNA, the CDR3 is TGCGCCAGCAGCCAAGATTCGACCTTCTCTGGAAACACCATATATTTT. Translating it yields CASSQDSTFSGNTIYF.

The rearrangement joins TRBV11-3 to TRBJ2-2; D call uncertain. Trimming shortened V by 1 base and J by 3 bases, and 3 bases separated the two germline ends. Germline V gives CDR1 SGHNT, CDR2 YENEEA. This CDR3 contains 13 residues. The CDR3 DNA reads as TGTGCCAGCAGCTTAGGCGACACCGGGGAGCTGTTTTTT. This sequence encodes CASSLGDTGELFF.

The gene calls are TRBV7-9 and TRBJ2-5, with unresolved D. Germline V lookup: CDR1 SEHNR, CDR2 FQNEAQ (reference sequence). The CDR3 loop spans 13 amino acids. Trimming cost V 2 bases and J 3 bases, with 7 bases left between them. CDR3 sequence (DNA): TGTGCCAGCAGCTTAATTGCCGAAGAGACCCAGTACTTC. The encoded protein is CASSLIAEETQYF. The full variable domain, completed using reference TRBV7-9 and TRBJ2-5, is DTGVSQNPRHKITKRGQNVTFRCDPISEHNRLYWYRQTLGQGPEFLTYFQNEAQLEKSRLLSDRFSAERPKGSFSTLEIQRTEQGDSAMYLCASSLIAEETQYFGPGTRLLVL.

The CDR3 bases are TGTGCCAGTAGACAGCACTCTGGAAACACCATATATTTT. This gives the protein CASRQHSGNTIYF. The chain couples TRBV19 to TRBJ1-3; D unresolved. The CDR3 is made up of 13 amino acids. CDR1 is LNHDA, CDR2 SQIVND, per germline (reference sequence). The V end was cut by 6 bases, the J end by 0 bases, with 6 bases between.

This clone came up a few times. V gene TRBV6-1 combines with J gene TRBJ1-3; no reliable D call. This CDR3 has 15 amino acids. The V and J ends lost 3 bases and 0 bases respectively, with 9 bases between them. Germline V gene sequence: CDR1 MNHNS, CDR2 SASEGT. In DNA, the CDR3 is TGTGCCAGCAGTGAGTACGGGAGCTCTGGAAACACCATATATTTT. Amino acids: CASSEYGSSGNTIYF.

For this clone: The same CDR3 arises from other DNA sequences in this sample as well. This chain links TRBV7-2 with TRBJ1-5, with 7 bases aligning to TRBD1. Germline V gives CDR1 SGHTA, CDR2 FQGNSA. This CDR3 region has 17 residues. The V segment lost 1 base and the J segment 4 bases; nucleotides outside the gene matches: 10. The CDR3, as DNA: TGTGCCAGCAGCTTAGGCCCCCCCGGGACAGAAAATCAGCCCCAGCATTTT. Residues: CASSLGPPGTENQPQHF.

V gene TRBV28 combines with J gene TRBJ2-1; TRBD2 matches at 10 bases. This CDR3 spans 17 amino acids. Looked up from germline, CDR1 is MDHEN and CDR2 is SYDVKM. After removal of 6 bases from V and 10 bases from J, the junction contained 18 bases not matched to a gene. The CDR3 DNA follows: TGTGCCAGCAGATACCGGCCGCTAGCGGGGGCCATCTTCGAGCAGTTCTTC. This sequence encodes CASRYRPLAGAIFEQFF.

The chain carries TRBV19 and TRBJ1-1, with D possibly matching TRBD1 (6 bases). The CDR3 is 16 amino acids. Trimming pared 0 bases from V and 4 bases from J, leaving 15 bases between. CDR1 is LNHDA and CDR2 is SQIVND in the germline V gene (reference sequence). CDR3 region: CASSIDHRGRTTEAFF. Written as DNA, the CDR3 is TGTGCCAGTAGTATAGATCATAGGGGGAGGACCACTGAAGCTTTCTTT.

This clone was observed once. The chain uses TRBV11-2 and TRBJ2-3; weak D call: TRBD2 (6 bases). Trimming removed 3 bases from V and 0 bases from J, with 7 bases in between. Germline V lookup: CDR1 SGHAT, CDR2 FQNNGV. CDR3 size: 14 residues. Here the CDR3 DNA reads TGTGCCAGCAGCTTTGCGGGGAGCACAGATACGCAGTATTTT. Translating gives CASSFAGSTDTQYF.

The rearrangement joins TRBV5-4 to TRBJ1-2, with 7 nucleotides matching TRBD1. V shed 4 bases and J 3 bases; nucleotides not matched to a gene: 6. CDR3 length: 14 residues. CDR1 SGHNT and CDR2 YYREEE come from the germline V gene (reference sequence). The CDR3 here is CASSQPTGDYGYTF. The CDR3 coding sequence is TGTGCCAGCAGCCAACCCACAGGGGACTATGGCTACACCTTC.